The T cell receptor beta chain described here comes from a study of T cell responses to AZD1222 COVID-19 vaccine (dated by TCRdb to the early 2020s). Regarding the research as a whole: TCR sequencing covered 230 or so trial participants: 200 to 220 given two doses of AZD1222 and 26 given two doses of MenACWY control vaccine. Trial participants were enrolled into age subgroups of 18-55, 56-69 and 70-plus years, which contained approximately 150, 30 and 60 TCR-sequenced participants, respectively. What the authors observed across the whole study: In the small 56-69-year group, the increase in depth fell short of significance, most likely because of low power. Reportedly, almost half of the unique spike-specific TCRs recognized epitopes lying outside the regions that are mutated in the B.1.351 and B.1.1.7 variants. Participants were mostly white British, with more females than males. The authors suggested clonal diversity may have been underestimated. The whole spike protein was spanned by vaccine-associated CD4 TCRs, and dominant responses were seen in regions 160-218 and 743-854. Because no day 14 peak-response samples were available, the repertoires could be characterized only after the peak T cell response. After two AZD1222 doses, spike-specific TCR breadth and depth were significantly higher than at day 0 and than in MenACWY recipients. Conclusions about previously exposed vaccinees are limited because only six or seven AZD1222 recipients were SARS-CoV-2 seropositive at baseline.

Details on this clone: This clone's antigen is unknown. Per-base quality was not reported, and no clone a single base away is much larger than it.

At the junction V is shortened by 1 base and J by 1 base, with 10 bases in between. CDR1 and CDR2 (GTSNPN, SVGIG) derive from the germline V gene (reference sequence). The CDR3 spans 15 residues, from the cysteine through the phenylalanine. The only DNA kept is the CDR3, 45 bases in frame from the first base. The CDR3 regions of human TCRbeta chains were analyzed by immunosequencing. As for the authors' bioinformatics: TCRs in the repertoires were compared against a reference library of SARS-CoV-2-specific TCRs that had been generated with the MIRA antigen-specificity platform. Breadth was defined as the fraction of unique TCRs that were SARS-CoV-2-associated. Depth was defined as the fraction of total T cells that were SARS-CoV-2-associated. Using the MIRA data, each spike-specific TCR was assigned both to the spike region to which the TCR was reactive and to a CD4 or CD8 class. Log10-transformed breadth and depth values were compared by one-way ANOVA with Sidak's multiple comparisons tests. This is the immuneACCESS table as TCRdb keeps it, with only in-frame sequences that have V and J called. A part of the clones is gone; compared with another copy, unresolved V genes explain less than half, and the rest is unexplained. Clone size and V and J calls were adopted from that table, with D and trimming inferred from the DNA. In all, the sample holds about 150,000 clones, and 80% to 90% of those were seen once. 5.5% of the sample is held by the ten biggest clonotypes.

What this sample's time point label stands for: baseline before first vaccination. The treatment or condition label here, explained by the study, means: meningococcal conjugate vaccine given as trial control. Vaccinee samples came from UK trials COV001 and COV002, including a single-blind randomized controlled phase 2/3 trial of AZD1222 (ChAdOx1 nCoV-19) in healthy adults. For TCRbeta chain sequencing, PBMC samples from trial participants were taken at day 0 and at day 28 after the second dose. The clonotype originates from an adult in good health. The sequence links TRBV30 to TRBJ1-4; a confident D gene designation cannot be given. Sample: peripheral blood, taken on day 0 of MenACWY control vaccination. The nucleotide sequence reads TGTGCCTGGAGTGATACCGGCAGAACTAATGAAAAACTGTTTTTT. This is translated as CAWSDTGRTNEKLFF. Outside the CDR3, residues come from the reference TRBV30 and TRBJ1-4 proteins, so the full variable domain is: SQTIHQWPATLVQPVGSPLSLECTVEGTSNPNLYWYRQAAGRGLQLLFYSVGIGQISSEVPQNLSASRPQDRQFILSSKKLLLSDSGFYLCAWSDTGRTNEKLFFGSGTQLSVL.